The 17 T cell receptor beta chains presented below share a single source sample, sequenced in a study of cytomegalovirus exposure and HLA in healthy donors. TCRdb keeps only in-frame clones here, not all; method: immunoSEQ multiplex PCR. The top ten hold around 2.5% of the sample, which has approximately 160,000 clones, around four fifths seen once. The specimen was PBMCs. The receptors stem from a man in his thirties or forties in good health and CMV-seropositive.

The J gene is TRBJ1-6, the V gene TRBV5-1, with D uncertain. The V gene lost 0 bases and the J gene lost 0 bases, with 13 bases spanning the gap. Germline lookup yields CDR1 SGHRS and CDR2 YFSETQ. The CDR3 loop spans 18 amino acids. CDR3 nucleotide sequence: TGCGCCAGCAGCTTGGTGAGAGGGAGTGGCTCCTATAATTCACCCCTCCACTTT. It specifies CASSLVRGSGSYNSPLHF.

The chain is built from TRBV5-4 and TRBJ2-5; 11 positions agree with TRBD2. The V and J ends lost 0 bases and 2 bases, in that order; junction bases with no gene match: 0. This CDR3 comprises 15 residues. Per the germline V gene, CDR1 is SGHNT and CDR2 is YYREEE (reference sequence). The CDR3 region is CASSLVAGGQETQYF. Written as DNA, the CDR3 is TGTGCCAGCAGCTTGGTAGCGGGGGGGCAAGAGACCCAGTACTTC.

This clone appeared once. This CDR3 is CASTPWGGDNNEQFF. CDR3 DNA: TGTGCCAGTACCCCCTGGGGGGGAGATAACAATGAGCAGTTCTTC. The J gene is TRBJ2-1, the V gene TRBV19; 7 bases match TRBD2. V shed 7 bases, J shed 5 bases, and the junction held 11 bases outside the gene matches. The CDR3 length is 15 residues. CDR1 is LNHDA, CDR2 SQIVND, per germline (reference sequence).

The rearrangement uses TRBV9 and TRBJ2-5; 15 bases agree with TRBD2. Losses at the gene ends were 3 bases for V and 0 bases for J; bases not matched to a gene: 6. The CDR3 covers 18 residues. CDR1 and CDR2 (germline): SGDLS, YYNGEE. The CDR3 loop reads CASSARTSGGGYQETQYF. CDR3 DNA sequence: TGTGCCAGCAGCGCCCGGACTAGCGGGGGGGGGTACCAAGAGACCCAGTACTTC.

This clone was seen a single time. V is TRBV5-1 and J is TRBJ1-5; weak D call: TRBD1 (5 bases). Germline loops: CDR1 SGHRS, CDR2 YFSETQ. V was shortened by 4 bases and J by 4 bases, with 12 bases between the two germline ends. This CDR3 is 14 amino acids long. The CDR3, as DNA: TGCGCCAGCAGCCCCGGGGCGGGAAATCAGCCCCAGCATTTT. Translating gives CASSPGAGNQPQHF.

The genes are TRBV4-3 and TRBJ2-7; 13 bases fit TRBD2. CDR1 and CDR2 (germline): LGHNA, YSLEER. Unmatched junction bases numbered 3, after V lost 3 bases and J lost 4 bases. The CDR3 consists of 15 residues. CDR3 nucleotides: TGCGCCAGCAGCCAGGGACTAGCGGGGAATTACGAGCAGTACTTC. It translates to CASSQGLAGNYEQYF.

V usage is TRBV18 and J usage is TRBJ2-2; 8 nucleotides agree with TRBD1. Germline lookup yields CDR1 KGHSH and CDR2 LQKENI. The CDR3 is 16 amino acids. J gave up 1 base and V 3 bases, and 4 bases lay outside the gene matches. In DNA form, the CDR3 reads TGTGCCAGCTCACCCCCCGACAGGGGGAACACCGGGGAGCTGTTTTTT. Protein: CASSPPDRGNTGELFF.

The rearrangement uses TRBV11-2 and TRBJ2-7; 8 positions match TRBD2. Germline V gene lookup returns CDR1 SGHAT and CDR2 FQNNGV. Trimming took 3 bases from V and 2 from J; bases not matched to a gene: 9. CDR3 size: 16 residues. The CDR3 protein is CASSFMSLAGAYEQYF. CDR3 DNA sequence: TGTGCCAGCAGCTTTATGTCCCTAGCGGGTGCCTACGAGCAGTACTTC.

The chain combines TRBV6-5 with TRBJ1-1, with D possibly being TRBD1 (6 bases). Trimming removed 0 bases from V and 0 bases from J, with 11 bases in between. Per the germline V gene, CDR1 is MNHEY and CDR2 is SVGAGI. This CDR3 contains 16 residues. The CDR3 DNA reads TGTGCCAGCAGTTACTCGCAGGACAGAATGAACACTGAAGCTTTCTTT. Its protein is CASSYSQDRMNTEAFF.

This clone was seen more than once but under ten times. The chain combines TRBV7-2 with TRBJ2-7, with 9 bases aligning to TRBD1. Per the germline V gene, CDR1 is SGHTA and CDR2 is FQGNSA. This CDR3 is built from 14 residues. The V and J ends lost 1 base and 6 bases, in that order; junction bases with no gene match: 4. The CDR3 region is CASSLGTGASEQYF. The CDR3 DNA follows: TGTGCCAGCAGCTTAGGGACAGGGGCTAGCGAGCAGTACTTC.

This chain joins TRBV25-1 and TRBJ2-7; perhaps TRBD1 as D (5 bases). V was clipped by 8 bases and J by 2 bases, with 16 bases between them. Germline lookup yields CDR1 MGHDK and CDR2 SYGVNS. This CDR3 region has 14 residues. CDR3 sequence: CASRSLPRAYEQYF. The CDR3 DNA reads as TGTGCCAGCCGAAGCCTACCCAGGGCCTACGAGCAGTACTTC.

This sequence joins TRBV5-3 and TRBJ1-2, with no clear D. TRBV5-3 carries the ORF label, with uncertain function. This CDR3 spans 13 amino acids. V was trimmed by 5 bases and J by 4 bases, leaving 12 bases between them. The CDR3, as DNA: TGTGCCAGAAGTCGGGTACCGACCTATGGCTACACCTTC. This sequence encodes CARSRVPTYGYTF.

In its sample, this clone was seen a few times. The chain links TRBV19 to TRBJ1-5; the D gene is possibly TRBD1 (6 bases). Deletions cut 4 bases from V and 4 bases from J, with 11 bases between. CDR3 size: 14 residues. Germline loops: CDR1 LNHDA, CDR2 SQIVND (reference sequence). The CDR3 loop reads CASSTDSLNQPQHF. The DNA of the CDR3 is TGTGCCAGTAGTACGGACAGTCTAAATCAGCCCCAGCATTTT.

The CDR3 protein is CASSYGSGPQHF. The CDR3 bases are TGTGCCAGCAGTTACGGTTCGGGGCCCCAGCATTTT. The chain uses TRBV6-5 and TRBJ1-5; D is unresolved. The CDR3 extends over 12 amino acids. The germline V gene has CDR1 MNHEY and CDR2 SVGAGI. Trimming stripped 2 bases from V and 9 bases from J, with 8 bases between.

This clone was counted once. The gene calls are TRBV7-9 and TRBJ1-4; TRBD1 is a possible D gene (5 bases). V was shortened by 1 base and J by 4 bases, with 10 bases between the two germline ends. Germline V gives CDR1 SEHNR, CDR2 FQNEAQ (reference sequence). The CDR3 runs 15 residues. DNA for the CDR3: TGTGCCAGCAGCTTAGACAGGAGGGGTAATGAAAAACTGTTTTTT. Residues: CASSLDRRGNEKLFF.

The genes are TRBV7-9 and TRBJ2-7; the D is unclear. Germline CDR1 and CDR2: SEHNR and FQNEAQ (reference sequence). This CDR3 has 11 amino acids. V was trimmed by 4 bases and J by 4 bases, leaving 5 bases between them. This CDR3 is CASSSLYEQYF. CDR3 nucleotide sequence: TGTGCCAGCAGCTCTCTATACGAGCAGTACTTC.

This clone has a single count. Other DNA sequences of this sample code for an identical CDR3. The chain is built from TRBV19 and TRBJ1-2; 10 bases agree with TRBD1. This CDR3 spans 14 amino acids. Looked up from germline, CDR1 is LNHDA and CDR2 is SQIVND (reference sequence). The junction had 2 bases not matched to a gene; V was cut back by 3 bases and J by 4 bases. In DNA, the CDR3 is TGTGCCAGTAGTATCGGACAGGGGGGCTATGGCTACACCTTC. It yields the protein CASSIGQGGYGYTF.